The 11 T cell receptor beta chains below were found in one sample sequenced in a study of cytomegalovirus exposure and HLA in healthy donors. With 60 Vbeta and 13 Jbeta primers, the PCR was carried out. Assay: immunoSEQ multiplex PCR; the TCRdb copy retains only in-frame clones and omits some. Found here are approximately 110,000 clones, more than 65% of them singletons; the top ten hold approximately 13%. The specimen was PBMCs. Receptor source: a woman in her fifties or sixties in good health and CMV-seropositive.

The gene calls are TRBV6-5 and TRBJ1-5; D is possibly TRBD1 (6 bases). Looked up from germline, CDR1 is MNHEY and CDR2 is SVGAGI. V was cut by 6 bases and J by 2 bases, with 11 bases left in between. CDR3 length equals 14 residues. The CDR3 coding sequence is TGTGCCAGCAGCCGGAACAGGGGCAATCAGCCCCAGCATTTT. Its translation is CASSRNRGNQPQHF.

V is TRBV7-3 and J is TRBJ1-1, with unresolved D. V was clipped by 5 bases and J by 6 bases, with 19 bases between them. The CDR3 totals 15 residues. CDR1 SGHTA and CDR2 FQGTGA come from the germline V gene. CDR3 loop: CASSRGHLGRSEAFF. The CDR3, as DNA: TGTGCCAGCAGCCGCGGGCACTTAGGCCGATCTGAAGCTTTCTTT. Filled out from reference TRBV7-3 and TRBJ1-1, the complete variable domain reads GAGVSQTPSNKVTEKGKYVELRCDPISGHTALYWYRQSLGQGPEFLIYFQGTGAADDSGLPNDRFFAVRPEGSVSTLKIQRTERGDSAVYLCASSRGHLGRSEAFFGQGTRLTVV.

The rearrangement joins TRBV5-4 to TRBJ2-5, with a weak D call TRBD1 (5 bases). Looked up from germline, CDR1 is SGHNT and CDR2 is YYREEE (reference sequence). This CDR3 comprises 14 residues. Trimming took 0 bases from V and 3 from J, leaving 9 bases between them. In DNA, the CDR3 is TGTGCCAGCAGCTTGGTATTCAGGGAAGAGACCCAGTACTTC. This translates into CASSLVFREETQYF.

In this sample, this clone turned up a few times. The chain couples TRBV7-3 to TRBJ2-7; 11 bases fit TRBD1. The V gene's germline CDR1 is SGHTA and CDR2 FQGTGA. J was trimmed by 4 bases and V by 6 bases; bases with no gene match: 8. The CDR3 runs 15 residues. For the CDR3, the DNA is TGTGCCAGCAGTTTCGGACAGGGGGCTGGGTACGAGCAGTACTTC. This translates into CASSFGQGAGYEQYF.

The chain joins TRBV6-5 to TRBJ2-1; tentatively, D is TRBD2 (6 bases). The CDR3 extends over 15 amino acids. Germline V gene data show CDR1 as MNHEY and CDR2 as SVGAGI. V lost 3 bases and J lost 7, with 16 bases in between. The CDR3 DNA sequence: TGTGCCAGCAGTTATTTCGGGGGTTTTGAGAATGAGCAGTTCTTC. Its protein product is CASSYFGGFENEQFF.

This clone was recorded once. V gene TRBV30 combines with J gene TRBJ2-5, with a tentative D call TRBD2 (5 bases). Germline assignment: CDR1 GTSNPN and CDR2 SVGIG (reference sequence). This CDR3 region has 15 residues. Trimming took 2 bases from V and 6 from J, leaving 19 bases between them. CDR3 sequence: CAWSPPLRVGKTQYF. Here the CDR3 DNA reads TGTGCCTGGAGTCCTCCCTTGAGGGTTGGGAAGACCCAGTACTTC.

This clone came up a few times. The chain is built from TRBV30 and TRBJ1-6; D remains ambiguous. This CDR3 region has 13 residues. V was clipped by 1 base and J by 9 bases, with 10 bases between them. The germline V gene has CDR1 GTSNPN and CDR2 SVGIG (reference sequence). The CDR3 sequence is CAWSGGRGSPLHF. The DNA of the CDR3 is TGTGCCTGGAGTGGGGGTCGGGGTTCACCCCTCCACTTT.

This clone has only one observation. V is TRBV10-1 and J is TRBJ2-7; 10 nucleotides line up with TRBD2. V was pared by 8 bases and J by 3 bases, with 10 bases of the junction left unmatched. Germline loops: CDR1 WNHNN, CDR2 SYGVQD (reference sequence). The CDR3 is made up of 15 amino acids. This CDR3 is CASPTSGPTFYEQYF. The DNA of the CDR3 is TGCGCCAGCCCGACTAGCGGGCCAACTTTCTACGAGCAGTACTTC.

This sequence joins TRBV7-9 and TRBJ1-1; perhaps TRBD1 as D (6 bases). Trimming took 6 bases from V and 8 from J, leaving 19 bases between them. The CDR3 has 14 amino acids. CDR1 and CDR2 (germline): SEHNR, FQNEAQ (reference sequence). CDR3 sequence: CASSSSGAPMEAFF. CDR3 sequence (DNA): TGTGCCAGCAGTTCTTCAGGGGCCCCCATGGAAGCTTTCTTT.

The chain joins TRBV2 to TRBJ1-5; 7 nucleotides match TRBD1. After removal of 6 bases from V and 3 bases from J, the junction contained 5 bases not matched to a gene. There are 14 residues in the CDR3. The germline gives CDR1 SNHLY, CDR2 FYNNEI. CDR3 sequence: CASSFRGTNQPQHF. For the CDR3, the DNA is TGTGCCAGCAGCTTCAGGGGGACCAATCAGCCCCAGCATTTT.

The CDR3 DNA reads as TGTGCCAGCAGTCCACTTCCCGACAGGGGGCGGAACACTGAAGCTTTCTTT. Residues: CASSPLPDRGRNTEAFF. The rearrangement joins TRBV28 to TRBJ1-1; 10 bases align to TRBD1. Losses at the gene ends were 5 bases for V and 1 base for J; bases not matched to a gene: 10. CDR3 size: 17 residues. From germline, CDR1 is MDHEN and CDR2 SYDVKM.